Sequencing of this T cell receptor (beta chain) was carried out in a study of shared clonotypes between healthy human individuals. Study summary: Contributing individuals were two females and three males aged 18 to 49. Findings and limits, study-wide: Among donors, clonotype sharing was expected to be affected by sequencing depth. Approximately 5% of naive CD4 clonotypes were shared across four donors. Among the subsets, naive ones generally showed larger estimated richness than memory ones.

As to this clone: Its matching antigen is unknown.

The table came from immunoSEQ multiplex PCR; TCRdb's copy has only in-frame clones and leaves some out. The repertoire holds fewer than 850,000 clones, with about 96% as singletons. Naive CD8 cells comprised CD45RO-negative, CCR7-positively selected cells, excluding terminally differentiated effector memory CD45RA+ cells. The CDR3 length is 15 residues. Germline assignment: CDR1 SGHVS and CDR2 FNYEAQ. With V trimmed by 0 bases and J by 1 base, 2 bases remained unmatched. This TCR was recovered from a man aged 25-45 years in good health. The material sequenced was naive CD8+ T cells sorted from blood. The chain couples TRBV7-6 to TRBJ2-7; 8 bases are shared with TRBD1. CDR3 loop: CASSLAGTGSYEQYF. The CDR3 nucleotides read TGTGCCAGCAGCTTAGCAGGGACAGGTTCCTACGAGCAGTACTTC.